The present T cell receptor (beta chain) was sequenced within a study of T cells in Graves' hyperthyroidism and ophthalmopathy. The V and J ends lost 5 bases and 8 bases, in that order; junction bases with no gene match: 1. This CDR3 has 11 residues. RNA transcripts were the template for amplifying TCR beta CDR3 regions. With the HTBI primer set, the TCR CDR3 went through a first round of RT-PCR. Each CDR3 protein gets one entry after TCRdb re-called the multiplex PCR reads with MiXCR. The sample lists 300,000 to 400,000 distinct CDR3 sequences, 21% occurring once. Whole-study results and caveats: Most expanded thyroid clonotypes above 0.001 also appeared in blood.

This clonotype appeared many times. What it binds is not known. The J gene is TRBJ2-3, the V gene TRBV12-3 or TRBV12-4; 7 nucleotides line up with TRBD2. Sequencing was performed on blood. The clonotype comes from a woman between 45 and 60 years old with Graves' hyperthyroidism. Here the CDR3 DNA reads TGTGCCAGCAGTCGGACTAGTACGCAGTATTTT. Encoded protein: CASSRTSTQYF.